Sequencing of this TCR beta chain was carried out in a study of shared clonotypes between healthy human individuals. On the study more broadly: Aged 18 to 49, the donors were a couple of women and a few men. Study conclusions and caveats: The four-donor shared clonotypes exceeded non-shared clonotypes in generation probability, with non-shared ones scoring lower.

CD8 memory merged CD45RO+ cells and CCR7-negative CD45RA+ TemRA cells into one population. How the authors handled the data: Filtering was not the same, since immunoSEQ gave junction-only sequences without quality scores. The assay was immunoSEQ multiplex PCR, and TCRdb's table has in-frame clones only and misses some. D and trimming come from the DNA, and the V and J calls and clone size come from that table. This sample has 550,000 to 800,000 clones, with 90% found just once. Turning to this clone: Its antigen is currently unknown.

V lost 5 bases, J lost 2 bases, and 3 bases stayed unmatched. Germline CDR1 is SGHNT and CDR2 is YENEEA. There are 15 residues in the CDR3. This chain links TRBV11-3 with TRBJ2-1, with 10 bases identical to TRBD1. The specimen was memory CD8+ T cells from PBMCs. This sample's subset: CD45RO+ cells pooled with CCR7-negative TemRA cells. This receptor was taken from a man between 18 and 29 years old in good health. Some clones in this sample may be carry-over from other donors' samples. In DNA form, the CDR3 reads TGTGCCAGCAGCGAGACAGGGGGCGCCTACAATGAGCAGTTCTTC. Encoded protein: CASSETGGAYNEQFF.